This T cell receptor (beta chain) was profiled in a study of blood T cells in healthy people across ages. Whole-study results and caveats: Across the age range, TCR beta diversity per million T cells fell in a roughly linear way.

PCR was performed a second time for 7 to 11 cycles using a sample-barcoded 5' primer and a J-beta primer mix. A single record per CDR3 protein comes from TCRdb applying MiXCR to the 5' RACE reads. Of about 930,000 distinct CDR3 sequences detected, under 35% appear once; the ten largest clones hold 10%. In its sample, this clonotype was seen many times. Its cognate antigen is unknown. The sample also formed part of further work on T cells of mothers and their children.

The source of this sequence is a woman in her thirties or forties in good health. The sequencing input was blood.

The CDR3 reads CATSRGSVAKNIQYF. In DNA, the CDR3 is TGTGCCACCAGCAGAGGCAGTGTAGCCAAAAACATTCAGTACTTC. The V and J genes are TRBV15 and TRBJ2-4; unclear D gene. Germline-derived CDR1 and CDR2 are LNHNV and YYDKDF (reference sequence). CDR3 length: 15 residues. Trimming stripped 1 base from V and 0 bases from J, with 7 bases between. The variable domain in full, completed from reference TRBV15 and TRBJ2-4, reads DAMVIQNPRYQVTQFGKPVTLSCSQTLNHNVMYWYQQKSSQAPKLLFHYYDKDFNNEADTPDNFQSRRPNTSFCFLDIRSPGLGDTAMYLCATSRGSVAKNIQYFGAGTRLSVL.